Following are 6 T cell receptor beta chains from one sample sequenced in a study of T cells expressing NK-cell markers. TCRdb re-called the 5' RACE reads, yielding one record per CDR3 amino acid sequence without DNA. The table for this sample gives about 410,000 distinct CDR3 sequences. Sample: blood T cells: a sorted CD56 or NKG2C T cell subset, CD4+ or CD8+ T cells, or bulk PBMC T cells (not recorded which). These receptors all come from a woman aged 45-59 years in good health.

The rearrangement uses TRBV20-1 and TRBJ2-7; the D gene TCRdb calls, TRBD2, cannot be checked with no DNA. The CDR3 has 15 residues. Germline loops: CDR1 DFQATT, CDR2 SNEGSKA (reference sequence). CDR3 protein: CSATTRDYHSYEQYF.

This chain uses TRBV5-1 with TRBJ2-1; as DNA is missing, the TRBD1 call by TCRdb cannot be tested. The CDR3 sequence is 16 residues long. Germline CDR1 SGHRS, CDR2 YFSETQ. Here the CDR3 reads CASSTQGGVVYNEQFF.

The chain uses TRBV10-3 and TRBJ1-1; TCRdb's D gene call, TRBD1, goes unchecked for lack of DNA. Germline CDR1 reads ENHRY; CDR2 reads SYGVKD. The CDR3 covers 14 residues. The CDR3 sequence: CAIKMTGADTEAFF.

The chain uses TRBV25-1 and TRBJ1-2; TCRdb lists TRBD1, though no DNA is available to test this call. The CDR3 covers 13 residues. CDR1 MGHDK and CDR2 SYGVNS come from the germline V gene. CDR3 loop: CASSEGTDYGYTF.

The chain has TRBV6-2 or TRBV6-3 and TRBJ2-5; TCRdb calls TRBD1, which cannot be checked without DNA. Germline V gene data show CDR1 as MNHEY and CDR2 as SVGEGT. The CDR3 covers 13 residues. The CDR3: CASRPDRGETQYF.

This sequence joins TRBV5-5 and TRBJ1-1. CDR3 length: 14 amino acids. The V gene's germline CDR1 is SGHKS and CDR2 YYEKEE (reference sequence). The CDR3 reads CASSFLGGNTEAFF.